This is a list of T cell receptor beta chains from one sample in a study of T cells in Graves' hyperthyroidism and ophthalmopathy. TCRdb called the multiplex PCR reads again in MiXCR, with one record for every CDR3 protein. The top ten clones hold about half of a sample with 450,000 to 600,000 distinct CDR3 sequences, less than 20% of them seen once. Sequenced material: blood. Receptors were obtained from a man aged 40-55 years with Graves' ophthalmopathy. Both conserved end residues are part of each CDR3. Each record gives: J gene, V gene, clone size, CDR3 length, D gene, CDR3 DNA, CDR3 protein. A D gene is named only where the DNA matches it firmly. Rows give clone size only sometimes, using once, few, many, or a class for an expanded clone.

TRBJ2-7 | TRBV29-1 | . | 11 | . | TGCAGCGTTGGTCGGGGCTACGAGCAGTACTTC | CSVGRGYEQYF
TRBJ2-5 | TRBV24-1 | . | 16 | . | TGTGCCACCAGTGAGGGGGGGGCAGGAGTCCAAGAGACCCAGTACTTC | CATSEGGAGVQETQYF
TRBJ1-3 | TRBV6-5 | few | 15 | . | TGTGCCAGCAGTTCTCGAGGAGAAGGTGGAAACACCATATATTTT | CASSSRGEGGNTIYF
TRBJ2-1 | TRBV6-2/TRBV6-3 | few | 14 | . | TGTGCCAGCAGTTATCGGAGGGAAAGAGATGAGCAGTTCTTC | CASSYRRERDEQFF
TRBJ2-5 | TRBV6-5 | . | 17 | . | TGTGCCAGCAGTTACTCCAGCCCGACGGGGGCGGGGGAGACCCAGTACTTC | CASSYSSPTGAGETQYF
TRBJ1-1 | TRBV30 | many | 13 | . | TGTGCCTGGAGGGAAGTGGTGAACACTGAAGCTTTCTTT | CAWREVVNTEAFF
TRBJ1-2 | TRBV3-1 | many | 14 | . | TGTGCCAGCAGCCGAAGGACGGTCTCCTCTGGCTACACCTTC | CASSRRTVSSGYTF
TRBJ2-1 | TRBV5-1 | many | 15 | . | TGCGCCAGCAGCCGCGGTGTACAGACTTACAATGAGCAGTTCTTC | CASSRGVQTYNEQFF
TRBJ1-1 | TRBV6-1 | . | 15 | . | TGTGCCAGCAGTGAAATGGTGGGCTTGAGCACTGAAGCTTTCTTT | CASSEMVGLSTEAFF
TRBJ1-1 | TRBV7-9 | . | 12 | TRBD1 | TGTGCCAGCAGCTCACAGGGGATTGAAGCTTTCTTT | CASSSQGIEAFF
TRBJ1-2 | TRBV19 | . | 14 | . | TGTGCCAGTAGTGCTGAAAGGGCTAGCTATGGCTACACCTTC | CASSAERASYGYTF
TRBJ2-2 | TRBV20-1 | many | 12 | . | TGCAGTGTAGGGTCTAACACCGGGGAGCTGTTTTTT | CSVGSNTGELFF
TRBJ2-3 | TRBV11-2 | many | 16 | TRBD2 | TGTGCCAGCAGCCCCCTAGCGGGGATGGGCACAGATACGCAGTATTTT | CASSPLAGMGTDTQYF
TRBJ2-6 | TRBV27 | . | 15 | . | TGTGCCAGCAGATTGGTAACCTCTGGGGCCAACGTCCTGACTTTC | CASRLVTSGANVLTF
TRBJ2-1 | TRBV11-2 | many | 18 | TRBD2 | TGTGCCAGCAACGCCTTCTTAGCGGGGGGGCAGGTGGGAAATGAGCAGTTCTTC | CASNAFLAGGQVGNEQFF
TRBJ2-1 | TRBV11-1 | . | 11 | TRBD2 | TGTGCCAGCAGCTCCGGACTAGCGAGGCTCTTC | CASSSGLARLF
TRBJ1-5 | TRBV27 | few | 17 | . | TGTGCCAGCAGATCGACAAAGACTGACTATAGCAATCAGCCCCAGCATTTT | CASRSTKTDYSNQPQHF
TRBJ2-1 | TRBV28 | many | 15 | . | TGTGCCAGCAGTTCCAGACTGAGCTCCTACAATGAGCAGTTCTTC | CASSSRLSSYNEQFF
TRBJ2-3 | TRBV29-1 | . | 19 | TRBD2 | TGCAGCGCAGGAGCTAGCGGGGGGAAATCTCTTAGGAGCACAGATACGCAGTATTTT | CSAGASGGKSLRSTDTQYF
TRBJ2-7 | TRBV12-3/TRBV12-4 | many | 16 | TRBD2 | TGTGCCAGCAGTTATGGGGGACTAGCGGCCCCCTACGAGCAGTACTTC | CASSYGGLAAPYEQYF
TRBJ1-2 | TRBV2 | . | 15 | . | TGTGCCAGCTTTAGGGAAATGGTTTTGATGGATGGCTACACCTTC | CASFREMVLMDGYTF
TRBJ1-2 | TRBV20-1 | many | 13 | . | TGCAGTGCTAGAAAGGGGTTTGACTATGGCTACACCTTC | CSARKGFDYGYTF
TRBJ2-3 | TRBV6-5 | few | 19 | TRBD2 | TGTGCCAGCAGTTACTCCATAACTAGCGGGGGGGTTAGCACAGATACGCAGTATTTT | CASSYSITSGGVSTDTQYF
TRBJ2-1 | TRBV5-6 | few | 15 | . | TGTGCCAGCAGCTTGGGTGGAGTAGCCCATAATGAGCAGTTCTTC | CASSLGGVAHNEQFF
TRBJ2-3 | TRBV5-1 | many | 14 | . | TGCGCCAGCAGCTTGGGGCTTCCCACAGATACGCAGTATTTT | CASSLGLPTDTQYF
TRBJ2-1 | TRBV12-3/TRBV12-4 | . | 11 | . | TGTGCCAGCAGTTTATCCTGGGAGGAGTTCTTC | CASSLSWEEFF
TRBJ1-3 | TRBV28 | . | 17 | TRBD1 | TGTGCCAGCAGTCCAAGGACAGGGATCGGTATTGGAAACACCATATATTTT | CASSPRTGIGIGNTIYF
TRBJ1-5 | TRBV28 | few | 16 | . | TGTGCCAGCAGTCCGCGACAGGCCCTAAGCAATCAGCCCCAGCATTTT | CASSPRQALSNQPQHF
TRBJ1-2 | TRBV7-8 | . | 16 | . | TGTGCCAGCAGCCCAGGGCGGGACCGCTCTAACTATGGCTACACCTTC | CASSPGRDRSNYGYTF
TRBJ2-3 | TRBV28 | . | 15 | TRBD2 | TGTGCCAGCCGTCGGGGGGGCTTAAGCACAGATACGCAGTATTTT | CASRRGGLSTDTQYF
TRBJ2-7 | TRBV6-1 | many | 16 | TRBD1 | TGTGCCAGCAGTGAAGCGCCGGACAGGGGCGGATACGAGCAGTACTTC | CASSEAPDRGGYEQYF
TRBJ2-7 | TRBV9 | . | 15 | . | TGTGCCAGCAGCGTAGTCGCGGCTTCCTCACACGAGCAGTACTTC | CASSVVAASSHEQYF
TRBJ2-2 | TRBV6-1 | . | 16 | TRBD2 | TGTGCCAGCCCCCGCAGCGGGGGGCGGGACACCGGGGAGCTGTTTTTT | CASPRSGGRDTGELFF
TRBJ2-3 | TRBV6-5 | . | 17 | . | TGTGCCAGCAGTTACTCACGAGCGGGCCGTAGCACAGATACGCAGTATTTT | CASSYSRAGRSTDTQYF
TRBJ1-3 | TRBV13 | . | 16 | TRBD1 | TGTGCCAGCAGCTTAAGACCAGGGGGTTTTGGAAACACCATATATTTT | CASSLRPGGFGNTIYF
TRBJ1-1 | TRBV20-1 | many | 11 | TRBD1 | TGCAGTGCTAGAGGGGGACAGGAAGCTTTCTTT | CSARGGQEAFF
TRBJ2-7 | TRBV7-9 | many | 15 | TRBD2 | TGTGCCAGCAGCTCTTCGGGCGGGGGATCCTACGAGCAGTACTTC | CASSSSGGGSYEQYF
TRBJ2-7 | TRBV27 | . | 13 | . | TGTGCCAGCTCCTTTCGGGGTCTCAACGAGCAGTACTTC | CASSFRGLNEQYF
TRBJ1-1 | TRBV19 | few | 15 | . | TGTGCCAGTAGTACCGAGACAGGCATGAACACTGAAGCTTTCTTT | CASSTETGMNTEAFF
TRBJ1-4 | TRBV9 | few | 17 | . | TGTGCCAGCAGCGTAGGGCTGGGTGGCTTCTTAGATGAAAAACTGTTTTTT | CASSVGLGGFLDEKLFF
TRBJ1-3 | TRBV4-2 | . | 16 | . | TGTGCCAGCAGCCAAGCACCGGGGGCAACAGGAAACACCATATATTTT | CASSQAPGATGNTIYF
TRBJ2-7 | TRBV5-4 | . | 14 | . | TGTGCCAGCAGCTTGGGGACAAATTCCTACGAGCAGTACTTC | CASSLGTNSYEQYF
TRBJ1-1 | TRBV7-9 | few | 15 | TRBD1 | TGTGCCAGCAGCATTCGGACAGGACGGAACACTGAAGCTTTCTTT | CASSIRTGRNTEAFF
TRBJ2-3 | TRBV19 | . | 15 | TRBD2 | TGTGCCAGTAGTCCAGCGGGGGTAGGCACAGATACGCAGTATTTT | CASSPAGVGTDTQYF
TRBJ2-7 | TRBV2 | . | 13 | . | TGTGCCAGCAGTTGGACATTCTCCTACGAGCAGTACTTC | CASSWTFSYEQYF
TRBJ2-3 | TRBV20-1 | many | 14 | TRBD2 | TGCAGTGCTTTTAGCGGGGCTAATTCAGATACGCAGTATTTT | CSAFSGANSDTQYF
TRBJ2-5 | TRBV11-2 | . | 16 | TRBD2 | TGTGCCAGCAGCTCTCTGGGACTAGCGGGCCAAGAGACCCAGTACTTC | CASSSLGLAGQETQYF
TRBJ2-5 | TRBV28 | many | 15 | . | TGTGCCAGCAGCCTCCTCGGCGGGGCTCAAGAGACCCAGTACTTC | CASSLLGGAQETQYF
TRBJ1-2 | TRBV12-3/TRBV12-4 | many | 12 | . | TGTGCCAGCAGTTCCGGGAGCTATGGCTACACCTTC | CASSSGSYGYTF
TRBJ2-1 | TRBV28 | many | 13 | . | TGTGCCAGCACTACCGCCGGGGGCAATGAGCAGTTCTTC | CASTTAGGNEQFF
TRBJ2-5 | TRBV10-1 | . | 12 | . | TGCGCCAGCAGTGAGGACGGGGAGACCCAGTACTTC | CASSEDGETQYF
TRBJ1-2 | TRBV6-2/TRBV6-3 | . | 14 | . | TGTGCCAGCAGTTACTCGCGGGGGGGCTATGGCTACACCTTC | CASSYSRGGYGYTF
TRBJ2-7 | TRBV28 | many | 15 | TRBD1 | TGTGCCAGCAGTTCGGGACAGGGGGCCTCCTACGAGCAGTACTTC | CASSSGQGASYEQYF